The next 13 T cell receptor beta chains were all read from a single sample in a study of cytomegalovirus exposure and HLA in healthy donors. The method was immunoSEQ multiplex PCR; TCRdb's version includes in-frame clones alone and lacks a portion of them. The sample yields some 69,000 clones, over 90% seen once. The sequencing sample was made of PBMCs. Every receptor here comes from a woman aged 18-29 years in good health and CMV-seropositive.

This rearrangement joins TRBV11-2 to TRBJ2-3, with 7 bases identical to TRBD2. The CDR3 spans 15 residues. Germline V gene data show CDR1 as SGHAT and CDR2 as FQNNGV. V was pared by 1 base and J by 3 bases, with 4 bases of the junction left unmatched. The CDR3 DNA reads TGTGCCAGCAGCTTAGCGGGAGCGGGGACAGATACGCAGTATTTT. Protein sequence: CASSLAGAGTDTQYF.

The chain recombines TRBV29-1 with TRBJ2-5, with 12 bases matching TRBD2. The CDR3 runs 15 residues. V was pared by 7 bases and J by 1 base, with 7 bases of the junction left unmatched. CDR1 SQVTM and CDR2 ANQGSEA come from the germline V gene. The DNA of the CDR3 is TGCAGCGGGAAGACTAGCGGGGGATTCCAAGAGACCCAGTACTTC. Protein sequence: CSGKTSGGFQETQYF.

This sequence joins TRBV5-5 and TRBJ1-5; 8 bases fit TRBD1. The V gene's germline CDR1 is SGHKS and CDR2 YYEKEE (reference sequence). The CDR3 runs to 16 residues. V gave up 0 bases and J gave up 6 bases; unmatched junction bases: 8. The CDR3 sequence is CASSLGSRGLAQPQHF. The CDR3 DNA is TGTGCCAGCAGCTTGGGGAGCAGGGGGCTAGCTCAGCCCCAGCATTTT. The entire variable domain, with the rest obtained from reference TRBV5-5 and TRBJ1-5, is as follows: DAGVTQSPTHLIKTRGQQVTLRCSPISGHKSVSWYQQVLGQGPQFIFQYYEKEERGRGNFPDRFSARQFPNYSSELNVNALLLGDSALYLCASSLGSRGLAQPQHFGDGTRLSIL.

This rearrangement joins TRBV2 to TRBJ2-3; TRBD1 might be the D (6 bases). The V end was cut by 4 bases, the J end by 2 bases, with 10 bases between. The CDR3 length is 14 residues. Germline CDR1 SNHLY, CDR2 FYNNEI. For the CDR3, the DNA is TGTGCCAGCAGTGTACGACAGGACACAGATACGCAGTATTTT. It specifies CASSVRQDTDTQYF.

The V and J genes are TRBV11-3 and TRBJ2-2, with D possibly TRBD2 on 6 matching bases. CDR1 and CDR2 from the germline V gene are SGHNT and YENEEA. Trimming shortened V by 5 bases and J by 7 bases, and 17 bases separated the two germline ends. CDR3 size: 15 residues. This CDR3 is CASSQPPLGGGELFF. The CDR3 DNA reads TGTGCCAGCAGCCAGCCACCGTTGGGGGGCGGGGAGCTGTTTTTT.

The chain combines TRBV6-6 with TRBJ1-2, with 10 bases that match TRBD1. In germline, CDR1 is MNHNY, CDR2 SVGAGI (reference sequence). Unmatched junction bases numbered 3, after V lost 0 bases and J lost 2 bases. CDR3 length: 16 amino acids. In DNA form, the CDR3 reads TGTGCCAGCAGTTACTCGACGACAGGGGGCAACTATGGCTACACCTTC. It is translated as CASSYSTTGGNYGYTF.

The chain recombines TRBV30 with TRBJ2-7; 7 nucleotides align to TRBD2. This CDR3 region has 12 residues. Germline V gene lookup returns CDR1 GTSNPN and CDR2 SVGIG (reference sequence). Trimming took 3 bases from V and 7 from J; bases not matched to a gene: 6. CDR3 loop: CAWSPRREEQYF. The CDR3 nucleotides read TGTGCCTGGAGCCCTCGGCGGGAGGAGCAGTACTTC.

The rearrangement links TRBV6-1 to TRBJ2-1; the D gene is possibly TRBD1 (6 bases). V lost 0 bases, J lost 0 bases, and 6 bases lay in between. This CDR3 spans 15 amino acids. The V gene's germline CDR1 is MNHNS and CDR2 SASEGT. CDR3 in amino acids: CASSEAGGSYNEQFF. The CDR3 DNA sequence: TGTGCCAGCAGTGAAGCAGGGGGCTCCTACAATGAGCAGTTCTTC.

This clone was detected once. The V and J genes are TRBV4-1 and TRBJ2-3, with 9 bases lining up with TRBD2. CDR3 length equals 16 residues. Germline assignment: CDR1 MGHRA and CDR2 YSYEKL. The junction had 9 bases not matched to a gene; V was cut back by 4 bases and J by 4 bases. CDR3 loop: CASSPGPLAGPDTQYF. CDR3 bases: TGCGCCAGCAGCCCCGGTCCACTAGCGGGTCCAGATACGCAGTATTTT.

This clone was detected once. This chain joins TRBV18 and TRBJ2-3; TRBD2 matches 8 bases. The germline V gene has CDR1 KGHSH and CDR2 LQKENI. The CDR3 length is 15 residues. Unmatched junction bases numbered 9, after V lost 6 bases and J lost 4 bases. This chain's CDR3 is CASSQLAVGADTQYF. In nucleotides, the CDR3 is TGTGCCAGCTCCCAACTAGCGGTAGGGGCAGATACGCAGTATTTT.

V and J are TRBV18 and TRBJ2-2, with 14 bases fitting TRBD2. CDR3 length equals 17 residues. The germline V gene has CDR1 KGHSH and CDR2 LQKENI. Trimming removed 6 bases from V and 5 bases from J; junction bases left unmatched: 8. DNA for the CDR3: TGTGCCAGCTCGACGACTAGCGGGAGGGCCGGAACCGGGGAGCTGTTTTTT. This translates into CASSTTSGRAGTGELFF.

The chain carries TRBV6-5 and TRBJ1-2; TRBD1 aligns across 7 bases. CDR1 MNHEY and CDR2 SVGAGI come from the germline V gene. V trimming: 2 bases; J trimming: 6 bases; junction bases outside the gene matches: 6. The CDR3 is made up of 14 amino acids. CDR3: CASSYRGTEDGYTF. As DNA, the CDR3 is TGTGCCAGCAGTTACCGTGGGACAGAGGATGGCTACACCTTC.

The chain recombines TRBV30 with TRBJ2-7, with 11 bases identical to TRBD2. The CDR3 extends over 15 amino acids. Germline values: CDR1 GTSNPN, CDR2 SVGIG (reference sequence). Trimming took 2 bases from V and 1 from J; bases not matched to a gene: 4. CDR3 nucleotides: TGTGCCTGGAGTAACGGACTAGCGGGTTCCTACGAGCAGTACTTC. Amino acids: CAWSNGLAGSYEQYF.